This T cell receptor (beta chain) is from a study of blood T cells in healthy people across ages. Findings of the study overall: TCR beta diversity per million T cells fell roughly linearly with age.

The V gene end was trimmed by 1 base and the J gene end by 5 bases; junction bases not matched to a gene: 8. The length of the CDR3 is 16 residues. With a J-beta primer mix and a sample-barcoded 5' primer, a second PCR ran about 6 to 11 cycles. TCRdb passed the 5' RACE reads through MiXCR, listing each CDR3 protein once. Of roughly 700,000 distinct CDR3 sequences listed, roughly 50% are singletons. For this clonotype: Its antigen remains unidentified.

V and J are TRBV12-3 or TRBV12-4 and TRBJ2-4; the match to TRBD1 covers 7 bases. Sequences were obtained from blood. This clonotype was sampled from a woman aged 55-75 years in good health. The DNA of the CDR3 is TGTGCCAGCAGTTTAGTCCTGACAGGGCACCAAAACATTCAGTACTTC. It is translated as CASSLVLTGHQNIQYF.